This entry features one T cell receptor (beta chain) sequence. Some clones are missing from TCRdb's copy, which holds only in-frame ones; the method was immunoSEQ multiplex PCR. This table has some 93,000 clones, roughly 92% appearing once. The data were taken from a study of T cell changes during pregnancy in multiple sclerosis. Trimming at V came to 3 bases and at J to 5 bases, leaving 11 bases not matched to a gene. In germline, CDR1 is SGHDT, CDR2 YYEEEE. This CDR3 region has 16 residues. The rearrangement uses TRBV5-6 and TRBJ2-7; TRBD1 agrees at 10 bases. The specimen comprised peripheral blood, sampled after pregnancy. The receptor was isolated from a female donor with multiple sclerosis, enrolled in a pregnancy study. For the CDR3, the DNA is TGTGCCAGCAGCTCCGTGGGACAGGGGTTGGGGAACGAGCAGTACTTC. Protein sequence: CASSSVGQGLGNEQYF.